Detailed here is one T cell receptor (beta chain). These data are taken from a study of CD8+CD57+ T cells in acquired aplastic anemia. The germline V and J ends were trimmed by 6 bases and 4 bases, with 20 bases remaining between them. The CDR3 extends over 15 amino acids. Germline V lookup: CDR1 SQVTM, CDR2 ANQGSEA. Researchers used genomic DNA as the template to profile TCR beta VDJ and CDR3. TCRdb independently ran MiXCR on the reads; one entry per CDR3 protein. The sample consists of about 140,000 distinct CDR3 sequences, 40% to 45% of them appearing once. The TCR originated in a human donor in good health, serving as a control. The chain carries TRBV29-1 and TRBJ2-3; no definite D call. The specimen sequenced was sorted CD4+, CD8+, or CD8+CD57+ T cells (not recorded which) from PBMCs. This chain's CDR3 is CSVDRSATIADTQYF. For the CDR3, the DNA is TGCAGCGTCGATAGGTCGGCGACGATAGCAGATACGCAGTATTTT.